The T cell receptor beta chain under discussion was sequenced for a study of vaccination effects on CD4 cells after COVID-19. Overall study context: Each participant was administered two doses of either the BNT162b2 or the mRNA-1273 vaccine.

CDR1 SQVTM and CDR2 ANQGSEA come from the germline V gene. Trimming at V came to 3 bases and at J to 8 bases, leaving 12 bases not matched to a gene. The CDR3 spans 14 residues. When less than 13 days of culture had elapsed, CD4+ T cells were isolated. Recipients of the vaccine had no prior SARS-CoV-2 infection and negative nucleocapsid antibodies. On days 3 and 7, fresh IL-2 medium replaced half the medium. In regard to this clone: Antigen specificity is unknown.

Generated by immunoSEQ multiplex PCR, the TCRdb table keeps only in-frame clones and is missing some. The top ten hold 2.9% of the sample, which has about 39,000 clones, 82% seen once. Sequenced material: CD4+ T cells from PBMCs cultured without peptide, taken before COVID-19 vaccination. The clonotype was recovered from a human donor who received a COVID-19 vaccine. This sequence joins TRBV29-1 and TRBJ1-2; 7 nucleotides align to TRBD1. This CDR3 is CSVELRLTGQGYTF. The CDR3 DNA sequence: TGCAGCGTTGAGTTGAGATTGACAGGGCAAGGCTACACCTTC.